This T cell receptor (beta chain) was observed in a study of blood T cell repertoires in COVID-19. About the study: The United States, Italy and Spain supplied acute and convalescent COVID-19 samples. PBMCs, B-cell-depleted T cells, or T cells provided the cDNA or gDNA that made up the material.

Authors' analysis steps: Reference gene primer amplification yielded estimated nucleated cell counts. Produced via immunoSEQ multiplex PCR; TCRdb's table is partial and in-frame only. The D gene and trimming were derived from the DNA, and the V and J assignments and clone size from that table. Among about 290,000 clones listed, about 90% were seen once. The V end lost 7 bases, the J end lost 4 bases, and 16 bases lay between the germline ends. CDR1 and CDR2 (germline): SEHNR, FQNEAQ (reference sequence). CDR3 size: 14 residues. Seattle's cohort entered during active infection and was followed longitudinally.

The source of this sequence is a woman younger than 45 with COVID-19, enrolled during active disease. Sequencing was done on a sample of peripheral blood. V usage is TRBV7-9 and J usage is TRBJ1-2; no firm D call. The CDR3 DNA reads TGTGCCAGCACCGACCCGGGGTGGCTCTATGGCTACACCTTC. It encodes CASTDPGWLYGYTF.